This T cell receptor beta chain was documented in a study of blood T cell repertoires in COVID-19. Overall study: The United States, Italy and Spain were the sources of the acute and convalescent COVID-19 samples. In each case, the material was cDNA or gDNA derived from T cells, B-cell-depleted T cells, or PBMCs.

In the source study's methods: Amplification from reference gene primers served as the basis for estimated nucleated cell counts. Generated by immunoSEQ multiplex PCR, the TCRdb table keeps only in-frame clones and is missing some. Clone size and the V and J calls come from that table; the DNA yielded D and trimming. The sample lists 140,000 to 150,000 clones, 88% occurring once. What was sequenced was peripheral blood. The clonotype was recovered from a man in his 70s with acute or convalescent COVID-19.

The CDR3 loop is CASSGQVGHEQYF. The CDR3 region has the DNA TGTGCCAGCAGTGGACAAGTCGGTCACGAGCAGTACTTC. V usage is TRBV6-4 and J usage is TRBJ2-7, with D unresolved. Germline CDR1 reads MRHNA; CDR2 reads SNTAGT. This CDR3 has 13 amino acids. Trimming left V 4 bases short and J 5 bases short, with 12 bases between.